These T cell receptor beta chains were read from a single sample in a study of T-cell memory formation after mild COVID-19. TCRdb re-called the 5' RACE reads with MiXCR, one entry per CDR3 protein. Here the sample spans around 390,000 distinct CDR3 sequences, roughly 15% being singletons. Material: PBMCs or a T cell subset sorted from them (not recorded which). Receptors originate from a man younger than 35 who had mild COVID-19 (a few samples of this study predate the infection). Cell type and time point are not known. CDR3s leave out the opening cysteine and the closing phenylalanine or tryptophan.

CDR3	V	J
ASIARGVYSNQPQH	TRBV19	TRBJ1-5
ASSVSGNSYNEQF	TRBV9	TRBJ2-1
ASSDGYPGQAPYEQY	TRBV6-4	TRBJ2-7
ASSLAAGVKTEAF	TRBV5-1	TRBJ1-1
ASSRGTRTDTQY	TRBV27	TRBJ2-3
AWSLPGRVGSPLH	TRBV30	TRBJ1-6
ASSFRGEAF	TRBV5-1	TRBJ1-1
ASSPSGRDQPQH	TRBV18	TRBJ1-5
ASSYDSKQF	TRBV6-2/TRBV6-3	TRBJ2-1
ASSLGGGEAF	TRBV7-9	TRBJ1-1
ASSPNPAASGNTIY	TRBV18	TRBJ1-3
SARDLGGQVSADTQY	TRBV20-1	TRBJ2-3
ASGEGELF	TRBV12-3/TRBV12-4	TRBJ2-2
ASTAQGQGAGEQY	TRBV6-5	TRBJ2-7
ASSYIRGEGGSYNEQF	TRBV27	TRBJ2-1
AWSVRVWNTEAF	TRBV30	TRBJ1-1
ASSASSYSNQPQH	TRBV4-3	TRBJ1-5
ASSLRAGRSYNEQF	TRBV7-3	TRBJ2-1
ASSPRIDRAETQY	TRBV6-5	TRBJ2-5
ASSLRQGVTGELF	TRBV12-3/TRBV12-4	TRBJ2-2
ASSPRTSGGYNEQF	TRBV7-2	TRBJ2-1
SVGENAGTGELF	TRBV29-1	TRBJ2-2
ASSPGQNRDEQF	TRBV5-1	TRBJ2-1
ASSSLAGGSNEQF	TRBV7-6	TRBJ2-1
ASSFPGELF	TRBV7-9	TRBJ2-2
ASSVDRVGDTQY	TRBV5-6	TRBJ2-3
ASSYQVNTEAF	TRBV6-2/TRBV6-3	TRBJ1-1
ASSRQGEGSPLH	TRBV5-4	TRBJ1-6
ASSSLVSDTQY	TRBV9	TRBJ2-3
ASSRYTGTAPQETQY	TRBV4-1	TRBJ2-5
SVDLSGGRVFFTDTQY	TRBV29-1	TRBJ2-3
ASRLRGDNQPQH	TRBV19	TRBJ1-5
ASSQLPSNTGELF	TRBV4-3	TRBJ2-2
ASSYGGRATGNTIY	TRBV6-2/TRBV6-3	TRBJ1-3
ASSSQGFSNQPQH	TRBV2	TRBJ1-5
SARGARGRSYEQY	TRBV20-1	TRBJ2-7
ASSLVRNNEQF	TRBV5-6	TRBJ2-1
ASGATGYEQY	TRBV7-9	TRBJ2-7
ASSPIVGTMNTGELF	TRBV7-3	TRBJ2-2
ASSATGTREETQY	TRBV5-1	TRBJ2-5
ASSAVGDTQY	TRBV6-2/TRBV6-3	TRBJ2-3
ASSESSFSGNTIY	TRBV2	TRBJ1-3
SAARGPSTDTQY	TRBV20-1	TRBJ2-3
ASRESGQGTGELF	TRBV12-3/TRBV12-4	TRBJ2-2